Shown below are 24 T cell receptor beta chains from a single sample sequenced in a study of blood T cell repertoires in COVID-19. The table came from immunoSEQ multiplex PCR; TCRdb's copy has only in-frame clones and leaves some out. The sample contains 100,000 or so clones, around 90% of which appear only once. Sequencing was done on a sample of peripheral blood. These receptors came from a man in his sixties or seventies with acute or convalescent COVID-19.

In nucleotides, the CDR3 is TGCGCCAGCAGCACTGGAGCCGGAAACACCATATATTTT. Translation gives CASSTGAGNTIYF. The gene calls are TRBV5-1 and TRBJ1-3; D gene uncertain. This CDR3 comprises 13 residues. CDR1 SGHRS and CDR2 YFSETQ come from the germline V gene. V lost 4 bases, J lost 4 bases, and 9 bases lay in between.

V gene TRBV5-1 combines with J gene TRBJ1-6; D is possibly TRBD1 (5 bases). This CDR3 spans 16 amino acids. V was shortened by 4 bases and J by 5 bases, with 16 bases between the two germline ends. Germline-derived CDR1 and CDR2 are SGHRS and YFSETQ. The CDR3 is CASSPGRTLNNSPLHF. The CDR3 DNA follows: TGCGCCAGCAGCCCAGGGCGGACCCTAAATAATTCACCCCTCCACTTT. The whole variable domain, filled in from reference TRBV5-1 and TRBJ1-6, reads KAGVTQTPRYLIKTRGQQVTLSCSPISGHRSVSWYQQTPGQGLQFLFEYFSETQRNKGNFPGRFSGRQFSNSRSEMNVSTLELGDSALYLCASSPGRTLNNSPLHFGNGTRLTVT.

The DNA of the CDR3 is TGTGCCAGCTCACCGAGAGGGACAGACCCCACCGGGGAGCTGTTTTTT. Residues: CASSPRGTDPTGELFF. The gene calls are TRBV18 and TRBJ2-2, with TRBD1 identical over 7 bases. From germline, CDR1 is KGHSH and CDR2 LQKENI. The CDR3 is made up of 16 amino acids. Germline trimming cut 3 bases from V and 4 bases from J; bases unmatched to any gene: 8.

The J gene is TRBJ2-7, the V gene TRBV11-3; tentative D call: TRBD2 (7 bases). The CDR3 extends over 16 amino acids. Germline CDR1 reads SGHNT; CDR2 reads YENEEA. V dropped 0 bases and J dropped 1 base, with 13 bases sitting between them. The CDR3 here is CASSLEGGGRSYEQYF. The CDR3 nucleotides read TGTGCCAGCAGCTTAGAAGGGGGGGGCAGGTCCTACGAGCAGTACTTC.

This chain links TRBV6-5 with TRBJ2-7; D may be TRBD2 (7 bases). Germline CDR1 is MNHEY and CDR2 is SVGAGI. CDR3 size: 13 residues. V lost 7 bases and J lost 2, with 12 bases in between. CDR3 residues: CASMRGPPYEQYF. CDR3 bases: TGTGCCAGCATGCGGGGGCCCCCCTACGAGCAGTACTTC.

This clone appeared a few times. This rearrangement joins TRBV20-1 to TRBJ1-1, with a weak D call TRBD1 (6 bases). Trimming took off 3 bases at V and 0 bases at J, with 8 bases between the two ends. The CDR3 runs to 13 residues. From germline, CDR1 is DFQATT and CDR2 SNEGSKA (reference sequence). CDR3 residues: CSASGQLNTEAFF. The CDR3 region has the DNA TGCAGTGCTAGTGGACAGTTGAACACTGAAGCTTTCTTT.

CDR3 DNA: TGTGCCAGCAGTTCAAGGACTAGTTACTACGAGCAGTACTTC. It specifies CASSSRTSYYEQYF. V usage is TRBV5-8 and J usage is TRBJ2-7, with 7 bases fitting TRBD2. V trimming: 5 bases; J trimming: 3 bases; junction bases outside the gene matches: 8. Germline V gene lookup returns CDR1 SGHTS and CDR2 YDEGEE. CDR3 length equals 14 residues.

The chain is built from TRBV2 and TRBJ2-7; a weak D match, TRBD2 (5 bases). Germline CDR1 reads SNHLY; CDR2 reads FYNNEI. Between the trimmed V and J ends, which lost 3 bases and 4 bases, there was a span of 7 bases. The CDR3 consists of 12 residues. CDR3 loop: CASSDRGYEQYF. The CDR3 region has the DNA TGTGCCAGCAGTGACAGAGGGTACGAGCAGTACTTC.

The chain combines TRBV15 with TRBJ2-2; D is unresolved. Germline-derived CDR1 and CDR2 are LNHNV and YYDKDF (reference sequence). The CDR3 runs to 18 residues. Deletions cut 1 base from V and 3 bases from J, with 18 bases between. Here the CDR3 reads CATSRVVLVGLDTGELFF. CDR3 sequence (DNA): TGTGCCACCAGCAGAGTGGTTCTAGTAGGTTTGGACACCGGGGAGCTGTTTTTT.

The V and J genes are TRBV28 and TRBJ2-3, with D tentatively TRBD2 (6 bases). The V gene lost 6 bases and the J gene lost 8 bases, with 18 bases spanning the gap. CDR1 MDHEN and CDR2 SYDVKM come from the germline V gene. The CDR3 covers 14 residues. As DNA, the CDR3 is TGTGCCAGCAGGGTCTCAAGGGAGGTTCGTACGCAGTATTTT. It translates to CASRVSREVRTQYF.

The chain combines TRBV5-1 with TRBJ2-2; 7 positions agree with TRBD2. Germline CDR1 SGHRS, CDR2 YFSETQ. The CDR3 spans 15 residues. J was trimmed by 3 bases and V by 4 bases; bases with no gene match: 6. CDR3 DNA: TGCGCCAGCAGCATTCGGGGAGGGGACACCGGGGAGCTGTTTTTT. This codes for CASSIRGGDTGELFF.

The chain links TRBV29-1 to TRBJ1-5, with TRBD1 identical over 8 bases. The CDR3 length is 13 residues. Trimming at V came to 4 bases and at J to 3 bases, leaving 2 bases not matched to a gene. Per the germline V gene, CDR1 is SQVTM and CDR2 is ANQGSEA. The CDR3 nucleotides read TGCAGCGTTGCGACAGGGGTCAATCAGCCCCAGCATTTT. It specifies CSVATGVNQPQHF.

CDR3 amino acids: CATSRDRTSGGVTDTQYF. The DNA for the CDR3 is TGTGCCACCAGCAGAGATAGGACTAGCGGGGGGGTCACAGATACGCAGTATTTT. The V gene is TRBV15, the J gene TRBJ2-3; 15 bases map to TRBD2. The V and J ends lost 0 bases and 2 bases, in that order; junction bases with no gene match: 3. Germline CDR1 and CDR2: LNHNV and YYDKDF (reference sequence). The CDR3 consists of 18 residues.

The chain couples TRBV7-9 to TRBJ1-2, with D maybe TRBD1 (5 bases). The CDR3 sequence is 14 residues long. Germline loops: CDR1 SEHNR, CDR2 FQNEAQ (reference sequence). Trimming cost V 5 bases and J 0 bases, with 10 bases left between them. This CDR3 reads CASSQGLSNYGYTF. DNA of the CDR3: TGTGCCAGCAGCCAGGGACTTTCTAACTATGGCTACACCTTC.

The CDR3 DNA sequence: TGTGCCAGCAAGGAGGGCAATCAGCCCCAGCATTTT. Its translation is CASKEGNQPQHF. The chain combines TRBV27 with TRBJ1-5; D ambiguous. This CDR3 has 12 amino acids. The ends were cut back, 7 bases at V and 2 bases at J, with 6 bases in the middle. Germline-derived CDR1 and CDR2 are MNHEY and SMNVEV (reference sequence).

This chain uses TRBV3-1 (or the pseudogene TRBV3-2) with TRBJ1-1; TRBD1 matches 8 bases. The V and J ends lost 4 bases and 4 bases, in that order; junction bases with no gene match: 8. The germline V gene encodes CDR1 LGHDT and CDR2 YNNKEL (reference sequence). This CDR3 has 15 amino acids. The CDR3 bases are TGTGCCAGCAGCCTACAGGGGGGGGTTGGCACTGAAGCTTTCTTT. It yields the protein CASSLQGGVGTEAFF.

The gene calls are TRBV15 and TRBJ2-3, with 7 bases identical to TRBD2. CDR3 length: 18 amino acids. The V gene end was trimmed by 0 bases and the J gene end by 0 bases; junction bases not matched to a gene: 9. The germline gives CDR1 LNHNV, CDR2 YYDKDF (reference sequence). CDR3 region: CATSRDPLSSGSTDTQYF. CDR3 DNA sequence: TGTGCCACCAGCAGAGATCCCCTTTCTAGCGGAAGCACAGATACGCAGTATTTT. Full variable domain (outside the CDR3, taken from reference TRBV15 and TRBJ2-3): DAMVIQNPRYQVTQFGKPVTLSCSQTLNHNVMYWYQQKSSQAPKLLFHYYDKDFNNEADTPDNFQSRRPNTSFCFLDIRSPGLGDTAMYLCATSRDPLSSGSTDTQYFGPGTRLTVL.

This chain connects TRBV6-5 to TRBJ1-6, with TRBD1 matching over 8 bases. The V gene's germline CDR1 is MNHEY and CDR2 SVGAGI. V shed 6 bases, J shed 8 bases, and the junction held 6 bases outside the gene matches. The CDR3 runs to 14 residues. CDR3 nucleotides: TGTGCCAGCAGAAGACAGGGGTGGGATTCACCCCTCCACTTT. Translated, it gives CASRRQGWDSPLHF.

The gene calls are TRBV18 and TRBJ1-1; no clear D gene. V lost 3 bases and J lost 0, with 8 bases in between. CDR1 and CDR2 from the germline V gene are KGHSH and LQKENI. The CDR3 has 14 amino acids. The DNA of the CDR3 is TGTGCCAGCTCACCTGGCAGGCTGAACACTGAAGCTTTCTTT. Translating it yields CASSPGRLNTEAFF.

The rearrangement joins TRBV3-1 (or the pseudogene TRBV3-2) to TRBJ2-5, with D tentatively TRBD2 (5 bases). Deletions cut 0 bases from V and 1 base from J, with 12 bases between. CDR1 LGHDT and CDR2 YNNKEL come from the germline V gene (reference sequence). The CDR3 extends over 16 amino acids. DNA for the CDR3: TGTGCCAGCAGCCAAGATCGGCTAGCATCCCAAGAGACCCAGTACTTC. Protein: CASSQDRLASQETQYF.

The chain recombines TRBV7-9 with TRBJ2-7; D might be TRBD2 (6 bases). There are 14 residues in the CDR3. CDR1 and CDR2 (germline): SEHNR, FQNEAQ (reference sequence). Trimming removed 7 bases from V and 3 bases from J, with 16 bases in between. The CDR3 region has the DNA TGTGCCAGCACCCCACTAGCAACTAGCTACGAGCAGTACTTC. This codes for CASTPLATSYEQYF.

The rearrangement joins TRBV5-1 to TRBJ2-7; 15 bases map to TRBD2. This CDR3 has 15 residues. Germline CDR1 reads SGHRS; CDR2 reads YFSETQ. The V gene end was trimmed by 4 bases and the J gene end by 5 bases; junction bases not matched to a gene: 4. The CDR3 reads CASSLGTSGRNEQYF. The CDR3 DNA sequence: TGCGCCAGCAGCCTGGGGACTAGCGGGAGGAACGAGCAGTACTTC.

The chain joins TRBV15 to TRBJ2-5, with a tentative D call TRBD2 (5 bases). CDR1 and CDR2 (germline): LNHNV, YYDKDF (reference sequence). The CDR3 is 15 amino acids. V dropped 3 bases and J dropped 5 bases, with 16 bases sitting between them. CDR3 protein: CATSRSLAAGETQYF. CDR3 DNA: TGTGCCACCAGCAGGTCCCTAGCAGCCGGGGAGACCCAGTACTTC.

This clone came up once. J is TRBJ1-4 and V is TRBV4-3; 8 nucleotides align to TRBD1. Germline assignment: CDR1 LGHNA and CDR2 YSLEER. This CDR3 spans 16 amino acids. The V and J ends lost 0 bases and 7 bases, in that order; junction bases with no gene match: 7. This CDR3 is CASSQEGTGRFEKLFF. In DNA, the CDR3 is TGCGCCAGCAGCCAAGAAGGGACAGGTAGATTTGAAAAACTGTTTTTT.